This T cell receptor (beta chain) was observed in a study of Graves' ophthalmopathy and Graves' hyperthyroidism. Study at large: Peripheral blood was obtained at first diagnosis, ahead of any treatment. Overall study findings and caveats: Thyroid clonotypes that were expanded above 0.001 frequency mostly also appeared in blood.

Germline V gives CDR1 MDHEN, CDR2 SYDVKM. This CDR3 is built from 12 residues. V shed 6 bases and J 13 bases; nucleotides not matched to a gene: 9. Transcripts of RNA were the source for amplifying TCR beta CDR3 regions. HTBI primers were employed in first-round RT-PCR, then a second-round multiplex PCR followed. TCRdb reprocessed the multiplex PCR reads with MiXCR, giving one entry per CDR3 protein. The sample lists 300,000 to 400,000 distinct CDR3 sequences, 17% occurring once. This clonotype was observed a few times. Its antigen is still unknown. Sampling approximately 10 ml of fresh peripheral blood provided the PBMCs.

The chain combines TRBV28 with TRBJ2-4, with 7 bases that match TRBD1. Sequencing input: peripheral blood. The TCR sequence derives from an adult man with Graves' ophthalmopathy. The CDR3 bases are TGTGCCAGCAGGGCCAAACCGGGACAGCAGTACTTC. Translating gives CASRAKPGQQYF.